This record concerns one T cell receptor beta chain sequence. During construction of the library, unique molecular identifiers were attached to individual cDNA molecules for quantitative, reproducible TCR counting. TCRdb re-called the reads through MiXCR, storing one row per CDR3 protein. This table has 300 or so distinct CDR3 sequences, roughly 96% appearing once. The sample is drawn from a study of human T cells and chemical hapten exposure. Sample treatment: therapeutic diphenylcyclopropenone sensitization with weekly scalp DPC. The CDR3 has 14 residues. Germline CDR1 is SGHDT and CDR2 is YYEEEE. V lost 4 bases and J lost 6; bases outside the gene matches: 9.

This receptor was identified in an adult with alopecia areata. Some clones in this sample may be carry-over from other donors' samples. This table probably holds off-target reads from a library built for another chain. Sequencing used whole blood, obtained before DPC sensitization or 2, 6, or about 24 weeks after (not recorded which). The V and J genes are TRBV5-6 and TRBJ1-1, with 7 nucleotides matching TRBD1. The CDR3 sequence: CASSMGQPGAEAFF. The CDR3 DNA reads TGTGCCAGCAGCATGGGACAGCCCGGGGCTGAAGCTTTCTTT.